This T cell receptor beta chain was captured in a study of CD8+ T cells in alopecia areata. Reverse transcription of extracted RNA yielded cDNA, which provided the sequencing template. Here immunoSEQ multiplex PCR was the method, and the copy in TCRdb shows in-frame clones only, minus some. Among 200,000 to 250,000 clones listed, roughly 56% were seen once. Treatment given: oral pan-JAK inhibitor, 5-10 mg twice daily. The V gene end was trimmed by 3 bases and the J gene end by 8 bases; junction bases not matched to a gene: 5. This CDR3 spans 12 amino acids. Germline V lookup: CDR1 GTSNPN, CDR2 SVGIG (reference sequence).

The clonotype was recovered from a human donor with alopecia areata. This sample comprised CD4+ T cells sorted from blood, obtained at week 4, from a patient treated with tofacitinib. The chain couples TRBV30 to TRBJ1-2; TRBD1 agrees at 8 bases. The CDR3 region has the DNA TGTGCCTGGAGCGCAGGGGGCCGGGGCTACACCTTC. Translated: CAWSAGGRGYTF. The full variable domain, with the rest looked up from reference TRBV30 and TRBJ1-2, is SQTIHQWPATLVQPVGSPLSLECTVEGTSNPNLYWYRQAAGRGLQLLFYSVGIGQISSEVPQNLSASRPQDRQFILSSKKLLLSDSGFYLCAWSAGGRGYTFGSGTRLTVV.